Detailed here is one T cell receptor (beta chain). From the RT-PCR reads, TCRdb called clonotypes with MiXCR, one entry per CDR3 protein. The sample consists of about 700,000 distinct CDR3 sequences, 12% to 15% of them appearing once. This clonotype was sampled from a female donor in good health, serving as a healthy control. The sequencing input was memory CD4+ T cells from blood.

CDR3 sequence: CASSLSGPPGEQYF. The CDR3 nucleotides are TGCGCCAGCAGCTTATCAGGCCCCCCAGGCGAGCAGTACTTC. This rearrangement joins TRBV5-1 to TRBJ2-7; D not resolved. The germline V gene has CDR1 SGHRS and CDR2 YFSETQ. Between the trimmed V and J ends, which lost 2 bases and 6 bases, there was a span of 15 bases. CDR3 size: 14 residues.